The 14 T cell receptor beta chains given below trace back to one sample, sequenced in a study of tissue T cells after allogeneic stem cell transplantation (dated by TCRdb to between 2021 and 2022). The label giving this sample's time point can be read as: recipient (host-origin) PBMCs collected before allo-HCT. The receptor library was made with the immunoSEQ multiplex PCR assay. The table comes from immuneACCESS by way of TCRdb, which keeps in-frame sequences with V and J called. Part of the clones is missing from these tables; in studies checked, under half for an unresolved V gene and the rest for unknown reasons. This sample holds roughly 30,000 clones; about 85% were observed only once. The ten largest clones represent over 3% of the sample. This sample comprised blood, obtained before transplantation. These receptors all stem from a woman between 18 and 55 years old who later had graft-versus-host disease after an allogeneic stem cell transplant.

This clone appeared a few times. This chain uses TRBV9 with TRBJ2-2; D possibly uses TRBD1 or TRBD2 (5 bases each). Germline loops: CDR1 SGDLS, CDR2 YYNGEE. This CDR3 contains 17 residues. V lost 0 bases and J lost 9, with 21 bases in between. Here the CDR3 reads CASSVDQMGPSGRELFF. The CDR3 DNA reads TGTGCCAGCAGCGTAGACCAGATGGGACCCTCCGGTAGGGAGCTGTTTTTT.

The V and J genes are TRBV13 and TRBJ2-7, with unresolved D. CDR1 is PRHDT and CDR2 is FYEKMQ in the germline V gene (reference sequence). Trimming stripped 10 bases from V and 4 bases from J, with 17 bases between. The CDR3 sequence is 13 residues long. This CDR3 reads CAISSGWGYEQYF. The CDR3 DNA is TGTGCCATTTCATCGGGCTGGGGATACGAGCAGTACTTC.

The chain recombines TRBV5-1 with TRBJ1-2; D is unresolved. The CDR3 length is 15 residues. CDR1 is SGHRS, CDR2 YFSETQ, per germline. The V end lost 0 bases, the J end lost 3 bases, and 12 bases lay between the germline ends. The CDR3 coding sequence is TGCGCCAGCAGCTTGGGGAACAGCGTTGACTATGGCTACACCTTC. Encoded protein: CASSLGNSVDYGYTF.

V and J are TRBV5-1 and TRBJ2-5; a weak D match, TRBD1 (6 bases). V was shortened by 0 bases and J by 5 bases, with 17 bases between the two germline ends. The CDR3 covers 16 residues. CDR1 SGHRS and CDR2 YFSETQ come from the germline V gene. The CDR3 here is CASSLAQGRVGETQYF. CDR3 coding DNA: TGCGCCAGCAGCTTGGCGCAGGGGCGAGTAGGGGAGACCCAGTACTTC.

The gene calls are TRBV3-1 (or the pseudogene TRBV3-2) and TRBJ1-1; D remains ambiguous. V shed 4 bases and J shed 10 bases, with 16 bases lying between them. Germline V lookup: CDR1 LGHDT, CDR2 YNNKEL (reference sequence). The CDR3 length is 13 residues. CDR3 sequence reads: CASSPPSRSVAFF. CDR3 nucleotide sequence: TGTGCCAGCAGCCCCCCTTCCCGATCAGTAGCTTTCTTT.

This clone was recorded a few times. CDR3 sequence (DNA): TGTGCCAGCAGTTTATCCCGACAGGGCCTGAGAGTGGGGGCCAACGTCCTGACTTTC. It encodes CASSLSRQGLRVGANVLTF. The rearrangement joins TRBV27 to TRBJ2-6, with TRBD1 matching over 7 bases. The CDR3 is 19 residues long. V was pared by 0 bases and J by 4 bases, with 12 bases of the junction left unmatched. Germline CDR1 and CDR2: MNHEY and SMNVEV (reference sequence).

The chain carries TRBV6-5 and TRBJ1-5, with D uncertain. CDR1 MNHEY and CDR2 SVGAGI come from the germline V gene. The V gene lost 5 bases and the J gene lost 4 bases, with 15 bases spanning the gap. The CDR3 loop spans 15 amino acids. In DNA form, the CDR3 reads TGTGCCAGCAGTAACGGGGTCAGCTCGAATCAGCCCCAGCATTTT. Translated, it gives CASSNGVSSNQPQHF.

The rearrangement uses TRBV28 and TRBJ2-1, with a weak D call TRBD1 (5 bases). Per the germline V gene, CDR1 is MDHEN and CDR2 is SYDVKM. V gave up 5 bases and J gave up 5 bases, with 19 bases separating them. CDR3 size: 16 residues. The CDR3 loop reads CASSGHQGFRDNEQFF. DNA of the CDR3: TGTGCCAGCAGTGGCCACCAGGGTTTCCGTGACAATGAGCAGTTCTTC.

The rearrangement links TRBV18 to TRBJ1-1, with D unresolved. The V end was cut by 3 bases, the J end by 10 bases, with 12 bases between. CDR3 length: 12 residues. Germline CDR1 KGHSH, CDR2 LQKENI. The CDR3 is CASSPSVGRAFF. The CDR3 DNA reads TGTGCCAGCTCACCCTCAGTAGGTAGAGCTTTCTTT. The whole variable domain, filled in from reference TRBV18 and TRBJ1-1, reads NAGVMQNPRHLVRRRGQEARLRCSPMKGHSHVYWYRQLPEEGLKFMVYLQKENIIDESGMPKERFSAEFPKEGPSILRIQQVVRGDSAAYFCASSPSVGRAFFGQGTRLTVV.

V and J are TRBV9 and TRBJ2-7, with D possibly being TRBD1 (5 bases). The CDR3 spans 17 residues. Per germline, CDR1 SGDLS and CDR2 YYNGEE. V was shortened by 0 bases and J by 7 bases, with 23 bases between the two germline ends. The CDR3 is CASSVAPDSSAGGEQYF. As DNA, the CDR3 is TGTGCCAGCAGCGTAGCCCCAGACAGTTCCGCAGGTGGAGAGCAGTACTTC.

This chain uses TRBV7-9 with TRBJ2-7, with TRBD2 identical over 13 bases. V lost 5 bases to trimming and J lost 3 bases; unmatched junction nucleotides: 7. The germline V gene has CDR1 SEHNR and CDR2 FQNEAQ (reference sequence). The CDR3 is 16 residues long. The CDR3 spells CASSPRLAGGLYEQYF. CDR3 DNA: TGTGCCAGCAGCCCCAGACTAGCGGGAGGCCTCTACGAGCAGTACTTC.

The chain combines TRBV9 with TRBJ2-2; D is unresolved. The CDR3 spans 12 residues. Trimming stripped 3 bases from V and 5 bases from J, with 5 bases between. The germline V gene has CDR1 SGDLS and CDR2 YYNGEE. The DNA for the CDR3 is TGTGCCAGCAGCGGTGGGACCGGGGAGCTGTTTTTT. Protein sequence: CASSGGTGELFF.

V is TRBV2 and J is TRBJ1-5; D gene ambiguous. The V end was cut by 7 bases, the J end by 5 bases, with 12 bases between. Germline V gives CDR1 SNHLY, CDR2 FYNNEI. The CDR3 runs 13 residues. The CDR3 DNA sequence: TGTGCCAGCACGAGAAGGTACGATCAGCCCCAGCATTTT. Translating it yields CASTRRYDQPQHF.

The V gene is TRBV18, the J gene TRBJ1-3; 8 bases match TRBD1. The V segment lost 4 bases and the J segment 2 bases; nucleotides outside the gene matches: 4. Germline values: CDR1 KGHSH, CDR2 LQKENI. The CDR3 contains 15 residues. CDR3 residues: CASSLQGATGNTIYF. CDR3 nucleotide sequence: TGTGCCAGCTCACTCCAGGGGGCCACTGGAAACACCATATATTTT.